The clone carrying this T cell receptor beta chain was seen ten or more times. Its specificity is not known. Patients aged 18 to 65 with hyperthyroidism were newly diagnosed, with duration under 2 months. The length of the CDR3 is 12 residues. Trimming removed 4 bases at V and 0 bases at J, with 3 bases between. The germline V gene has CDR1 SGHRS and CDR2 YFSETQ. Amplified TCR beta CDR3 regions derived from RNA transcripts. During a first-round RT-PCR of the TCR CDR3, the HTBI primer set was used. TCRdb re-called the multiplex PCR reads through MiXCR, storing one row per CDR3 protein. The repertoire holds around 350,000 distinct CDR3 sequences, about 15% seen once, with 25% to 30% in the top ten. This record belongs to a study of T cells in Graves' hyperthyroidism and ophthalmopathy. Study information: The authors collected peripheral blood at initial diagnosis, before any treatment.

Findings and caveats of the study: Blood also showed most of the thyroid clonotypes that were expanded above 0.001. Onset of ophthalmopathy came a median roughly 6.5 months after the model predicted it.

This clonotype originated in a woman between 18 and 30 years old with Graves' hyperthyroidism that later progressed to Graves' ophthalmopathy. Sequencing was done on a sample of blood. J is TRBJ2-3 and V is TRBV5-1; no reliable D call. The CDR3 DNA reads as TGCGCCAGCAGCGGAAGCACAGATACGCAGTATTTT. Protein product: CASSGSTDTQYF.